This entry concerns a single T cell receptor (beta chain). The data derive from a study of low-dose radiotherapy and immunotherapy resistance in tumors. Study details: Every two weeks patients got nivolumab 240 mg flat dose, plus ipilimumab 1 mg/kg every six weeks, intravenously.

Stated time point: before trial treatment. Low-dose radiotherapy and low-dose cyclophosphamide, together with aspirin, ipilimumab and nivolumab, were given to donors. Germline lookup yields CDR1 LGHDT and CDR2 YNNKEL (reference sequence). V gave up 4 bases and J gave up 6 bases, with 7 bases separating them. The CDR3 loop spans 12 amino acids. Priming of first-strand cDNA relied on TRAV- and TRBV-specific primers (covering alpha and beta chains). TCR amplification ran about 20 PCR cycles using constant-region and V-primer adapter primers. TCRdb analysed the reads with MiXCR anew, one entry per CDR3 protein. The table records around 64,000 distinct CDR3 sequences, more than 25% of them present only once.

This specimen consisted of PBMCs, obtained before treatment. This clonotype was sampled from a male donor with rectosigmoid adenocarcinoma. The V call is TRBV3-1, the J call TRBJ2-1; D gene ambiguous. The CDR3 spells CASSPFPNEQFF. The CDR3 coding sequence is TGTGCCAGCAGCCCATTCCCCAATGAGCAGTTCTTC.